This T cell receptor (beta chain) was recovered during a study of human T cells and chemical hapten exposure. Whole-study findings and limits: Relative to control repertoires, expanded TCRs gave rise to significantly more large CDR3 similarity clusters.

Germline V gene data show CDR1 as SGHKS and CDR2 as YYEKEE (reference sequence). This CDR3 is built from 13 residues. The V and J ends lost 4 bases and 1 base respectively, with 8 bases between them. As concerns this clonotype: The antigen remains undetermined.

Stated time point: patch test 2, 6 weeks after DPC sensitization. The treatment is: therapeutic diphenylcyclopropenone sensitization with weekly scalp DPC. TCRdb ran MiXCR on the RACE reads and lists one entry per CDR3 protein. Among 110,000 to 150,000 distinct CDR3 sequences listed, approximately 10% were seen once. The gene calls are TRBV5-5 and TRBJ2-5; no firm D call. This specimen consisted of whole blood, obtained in connection with sensitization to the hapten diphenylcyclopropenone (DPC). The TCR comes from a woman aged 45-60 years with alopecia areata. Some clones in this sample may be carry-over from other donors' samples. The CDR3 here is CASSPNFQETQYF. The CDR3 DNA is TGTGCCAGCAGCCCGAATTTCCAAGAGACCCAGTACTTC.